This T cell receptor beta chain was obtained from a study of early T cells in non-severe SARS-CoV-2 infection. Broader study findings: Anti-spike CD8 specificities were favored by VDJdb matching, whose results missed private and CD4 specificities.

Unique molecular identifier tags were affixed to discrete cDNA molecules. TCRdb re-called the 5' RACE reads through MiXCR, storing one row per CDR3 protein. The sample yields approximately 50,000 distinct CDR3 sequences, approximately 8.4% seen once. To note about this clonotype: Its antigen remains unknown.

Germline V CDR1 and CDR2: MDHEN, SYDVKM. Trimming removed 2 bases from V and 3 bases from J, with 13 bases in between. The CDR3 contains 16 residues. This receptor was taken from an adult who was a healthcare worker with PCR-confirmed SARS-CoV-2 infection or an uninfected control (not recorded which). The material sequenced was whole blood. The chain joins TRBV28 to TRBJ2-2, with D perhaps matching TRBD2 (5 bases). The CDR3 loop is CASSLRADFYTGELFF. CDR3 in DNA: TGTGCCAGCAGTTTAAGGGCGGACTTCTACACCGGGGAGCTGTTTTTT.